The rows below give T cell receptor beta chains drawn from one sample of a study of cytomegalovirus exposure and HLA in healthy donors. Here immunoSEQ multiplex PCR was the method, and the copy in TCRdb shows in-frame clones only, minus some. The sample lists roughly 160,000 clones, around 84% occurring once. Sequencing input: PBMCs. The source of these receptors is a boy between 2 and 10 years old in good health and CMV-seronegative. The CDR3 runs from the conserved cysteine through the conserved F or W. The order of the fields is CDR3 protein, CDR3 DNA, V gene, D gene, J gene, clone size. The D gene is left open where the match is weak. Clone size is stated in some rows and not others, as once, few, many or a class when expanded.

cdr3_aa: CASSNLAGGYNEQFF
cdr3_nt: TGTGCCAGCAGCAACCTAGCGGGAGGATACAATGAGCAGTTCTTC
v_call: TRBV7-2
d_call: TRBD2
j_call: TRBJ2-1
clone_size: .

cdr3_aa: CASSLLPGAYEQYF
cdr3_nt: TGTGCCAGCAGCTTACTTCCGGGAGCCTACGAGCAGTACTTC
v_call: TRBV7-3
d_call: .
j_call: TRBJ2-7
clone_size: .

cdr3_aa: CASSIRGATGELFF
cdr3_nt: TGTGCCAGCAGTATCAGGGGGGCCACCGGGGAGCTGTTTTTT
v_call: TRBV6-5
d_call: .
j_call: TRBJ2-2
clone_size: .

cdr3_aa: CASSSESPLHF
cdr3_nt: TGTGCCAGCAGCTCAGAATCACCCCTCCACTTT
v_call: TRBV7-9
d_call: .
j_call: TRBJ1-6
clone_size: .

cdr3_aa: CASSLPGQGFYEQYF
cdr3_nt: TGTGCCAGTAGTCTTCCGGGACAGGGTTTCTATGAGCAGTACTTC
v_call: TRBV19
d_call: TRBD1
j_call: TRBJ2-7
clone_size: .

cdr3_aa: CASSHPRGLSNQPQHF
cdr3_nt: TGTGCCAGTAGTCATCCCCGAGGATTGAGCAATCAGCCCCAGCATTTT
v_call: TRBV19
d_call: .
j_call: TRBJ1-5
clone_size: .

cdr3_aa: CASSGGYTEAFF
cdr3_nt: TGTGCCAGCAGTGGCGGGTACACTGAAGCTTTCTTT
v_call: TRBV2
d_call: .
j_call: TRBJ1-1
clone_size: few

cdr3_aa: CASNIPGQNYGYTF
cdr3_nt: TGTGCCAGTAATATACCTGGACAGAACTATGGCTACACCTTC
v_call: TRBV19
d_call: .
j_call: TRBJ1-2
clone_size: .

cdr3_aa: CASNTGDGYGYTF
cdr3_nt: TGTGCCAGCAATACAGGGGATGGCTATGGCTACACCTTC
v_call: TRBV6-5
d_call: TRBD1
j_call: TRBJ1-2
clone_size: .

cdr3_aa: CATQDRDESTDTQYF
cdr3_nt: TGTGCCACCCAAGACAGGGACGAGAGCACAGATACGCAGTATTTT
v_call: TRBV6-1
d_call: TRBD1
j_call: TRBJ2-3
clone_size: .

cdr3_aa: CATRRQKEGYTF
cdr3_nt: TGTGCCACCCGTAGACAGAAGGAGGGCTACACCTTC
v_call: TRBV2
d_call: .
j_call: TRBJ1-2
clone_size: .

cdr3_aa: CASSLGYREKAGELFF
cdr3_nt: TGTGCCAGCAGCTTAGGTTACAGGGAAAAAGCCGGGGAGCTGTTTTTT
v_call: TRBV7-9
d_call: .
j_call: TRBJ2-2
clone_size: .

cdr3_aa: CASKWPSPLGEQFF
cdr3_nt: TGCGCCAGCAAGTGGCCTAGCCCCCTAGGTGAGCAGTTCTTC
v_call: TRBV10-2
d_call: .
j_call: TRBJ2-1
clone_size: .

cdr3_aa: CASSYPGFSYNEQFF
cdr3_nt: TGTGCCAGCAGCTACCCCGGTTTCTCCTACAATGAGCAGTTCTTC
v_call: TRBV7-9
d_call: .
j_call: TRBJ2-1
clone_size: .

cdr3_aa: CASSLSREETQYF
cdr3_nt: TGTGCCAGCAGCTTATCTAGGGAGGAGACCCAGTACTTC
v_call: TRBV7-2
d_call: .
j_call: TRBJ2-5
clone_size: .

cdr3_aa: CASRKLAGNEQFF
cdr3_nt: TGTGCCAGCAGGAAGCTAGCGGGAAATGAGCAGTTCTTC
v_call: TRBV11-2
d_call: TRBD2
j_call: TRBJ2-1
clone_size: once

cdr3_aa: CASSVLRVRYTEAFF
cdr3_nt: TGTGCCAGCAGTGTGTTGAGGGTGCGTTACACTGAAGCTTTCTTT
v_call: TRBV2
d_call: .
j_call: TRBJ1-1
clone_size: .

cdr3_aa: CASSFRGHNEQFF
cdr3_nt: TGTGCCAGCAGCTTTAGGGGCCACAATGAGCAGTTCTTC
v_call: TRBV2
d_call: .
j_call: TRBJ2-1
clone_size: .

cdr3_aa: CASHGVGTGHEQYF
cdr3_nt: TGTGCCAGCCACGGGGTCGGGACAGGTCACGAGCAGTACTTC
v_call: TRBV27
d_call: TRBD1
j_call: TRBJ2-7
clone_size: once

cdr3_aa: CASSARNNEQFF
cdr3_nt: TGTGCCAGCAGCGCTAGAAACAATGAGCAGTTCTTC
v_call: TRBV9
d_call: .
j_call: TRBJ2-1
clone_size: .

cdr3_aa: CASSPDRAYGYTF
cdr3_nt: TGTGCCAGCAGCCCGGACAGGGCCTATGGCTACACCTTC
v_call: TRBV27
d_call: TRBD1
j_call: TRBJ1-2
clone_size: few

cdr3_aa: CSAYQRVYRNEQFF
cdr3_nt: TGCAGCGCCTACCAGCGGGTCTACAGGAATGAGCAGTTCTTC
v_call: TRBV29-1
d_call: .
j_call: TRBJ2-1
clone_size: .

cdr3_aa: CAWSRTPRVEQYF
cdr3_nt: TGTGCCTGGAGTCGGACTCCTCGGGTCGAGCAGTACTTC
v_call: TRBV30
d_call: .
j_call: TRBJ2-7
clone_size: once

cdr3_aa: CASSHSGRATGELFF
cdr3_nt: TGTGCCAGCTCACATAGCGGGAGGGCCACCGGGGAGCTGTTTTTT
v_call: TRBV5-4
d_call: TRBD2
j_call: TRBJ2-2
clone_size: .

cdr3_aa: CAISDRADTQYF
cdr3_nt: TGTGCCATCAGTGACAGGGCAGATACGCAGTATTTT
v_call: TRBV10-3
d_call: .
j_call: TRBJ2-3
clone_size: .

cdr3_aa: CASSPGTSGTYNEQFF
cdr3_nt: TGTGCCAGCTCACCAGGGACTAGCGGGACCTACAATGAGCAGTTCTTC
v_call: TRBV18
d_call: TRBD2
j_call: TRBJ2-1
clone_size: .

cdr3_aa: CASSSQGSYTF
cdr3_nt: TGTGCCAGCAGTTCACAGGGGAGCTACACCTTC
v_call: TRBV27
d_call: TRBD1
j_call: TRBJ1-2
clone_size: few

cdr3_aa: CASSPSWANVLTF
cdr3_nt: TGTGCCAGCAGCCCGAGTTGGGCCAACGTCCTGACTTTC
v_call: TRBV5-4
d_call: .
j_call: TRBJ2-6
clone_size: .

cdr3_aa: CASSNRDEPQGSDQPQHF
cdr3_nt: TGTGCCAGTAGTAACAGGGATGAGCCCCAAGGTTCCGATCAGCCCCAGCATTTT
v_call: TRBV19
d_call: .
j_call: TRBJ1-5
clone_size: .

cdr3_aa: CASSHGQGGYGYTF
cdr3_nt: TGTGCCAGCAGCCACGGACAGGGTGGCTATGGCTACACCTTC
v_call: TRBV5-6
d_call: TRBD1
j_call: TRBJ1-2
clone_size: .

cdr3_aa: CAWAGIREVPYNEQFF
cdr3_nt: TGTGCCTGGGCCGGAATCCGGGAGGTCCCCTACAATGAGCAGTTCTTC
v_call: TRBV30
d_call: TRBD2
j_call: TRBJ2-1
clone_size: .

cdr3_aa: CASSQGGSGYTF
cdr3_nt: TGCGCCAGCAGCCAAGGGGGCTCTGGCTACACCTTC
v_call: TRBV4-1
d_call: .
j_call: TRBJ1-2
clone_size: .

cdr3_aa: CASGFGGTQETQYF
cdr3_nt: TGTGCCAGCGGCTTCGGCGGCACCCAAGAGACCCAGTACTTC
v_call: TRBV27
d_call: .
j_call: TRBJ2-5
clone_size: .

cdr3_aa: CASTGGRDEKLFF
cdr3_nt: TGTGCCAGTACGGGGGGCCGGGATGAAAAACTGTTTTTT
v_call: TRBV28
d_call: .
j_call: TRBJ1-4
clone_size: .

cdr3_aa: CSSSSSGTRNTGELFF
cdr3_nt: TGTTCCAGCAGTTCCTCTGGGACTCGGAACACCGGGGAGCTGTTTTTT
v_call: TRBV6-5
d_call: .
j_call: TRBJ2-2
clone_size: .

cdr3_aa: CASSLFWGDRGKDGNQPQHF
cdr3_nt: TGTGCCAGCAGTTTGTTCTGGGGGGACAGGGGAAAAGACGGCAATCAGCCCCAGCATTTT
v_call: TRBV28
d_call: TRBD1
j_call: TRBJ1-5
clone_size: .

cdr3_aa: CSSSLTIDTLFSTNEKLFF
cdr3_nt: TGTTCCAGCAGCCTAACGATCGACACCCTTTTTTCGACTAATGAAAAACTGTTTTTT
v_call: TRBV7-9
d_call: .
j_call: TRBJ1-4
clone_size: .

cdr3_aa: CASKDRPENQPQHF
cdr3_nt: TGTGCCAGCAAGGACAGGCCCGAAAATCAGCCCCAGCATTTT
v_call: TRBV28
d_call: TRBD1
j_call: TRBJ1-5
clone_size: .

cdr3_aa: CASSQRGNTIYF
cdr3_nt: TGTGCCAGCAGCCAGCGGGGAAACACCATATATTTT
v_call: TRBV7-8
d_call: .
j_call: TRBJ1-3
clone_size: .

cdr3_aa: CASSLSVGGSSYTF
cdr3_nt: TGTGCCAGCAGCTTAAGTGTTGGGGGGTCGAGCTACACCTTC
v_call: TRBV13
d_call: .
j_call: TRBJ1-2
clone_size: .

cdr3_aa: CSSSLADRGFNEKLFF
cdr3_nt: TGTTCCAGCAGCTTAGCGGACAGGGGCTTCAATGAAAAACTGTTTTTT
v_call: TRBV7-9
d_call: TRBD1
j_call: TRBJ1-4
clone_size: .

cdr3_aa: CASSFPGQLYEQYF
cdr3_nt: TGTGCCAGCAGTTTCCCTGGACAGTTATACGAGCAGTACTTC
v_call: TRBV28
d_call: .
j_call: TRBJ2-7
clone_size: .

cdr3_aa: CASSGLGTRGDTQYF
cdr3_nt: TGTGCCAGCAGTGGTTTGGGGACTAGGGGGGATACGCAGTATTTT
v_call: TRBV2
d_call: TRBD2
j_call: TRBJ2-3
clone_size: .

cdr3_aa: CASSDNIGQSTEAFF
cdr3_nt: TGCGCCAGCAGCGATAATATAGGACAGAGCACTGAAGCTTTCTTT
v_call: TRBV5-1
d_call: .
j_call: TRBJ1-1
clone_size: .

cdr3_aa: CASSLAAGAFPDTQYF
cdr3_nt: TGCGCCAGCAGCTTGGCCGCGGGTGCATTTCCAGATACGCAGTATTTT
v_call: TRBV5-1
d_call: .
j_call: TRBJ2-3
clone_size: few

cdr3_aa: CASSLRRGSNEQFF
cdr3_nt: TGTGCCAGCAGCCTCAGGAGGGGAAGCAATGAGCAGTTCTTC
v_call: TRBV11-3
d_call: .
j_call: TRBJ2-1
clone_size: .

cdr3_aa: CASSERGGQASSYEQYF
cdr3_nt: TGTGCCAGCAGTGAAAGGGGGGGACAGGCAAGCTCCTACGAGCAGTACTTC
v_call: TRBV6-1
d_call: .
j_call: TRBJ2-7
clone_size: .

cdr3_aa: CASSLAVGSLSYNEQFF
cdr3_nt: TGTGCCAGCAGCTTGGCCGTTGGTAGTCTTTCCTACAATGAGCAGTTCTTC
v_call: TRBV5-4
d_call: .
j_call: TRBJ2-1
clone_size: .

cdr3_aa: CASSPAGGASYEQYF
cdr3_nt: TGTGCCAGCAGTCCAGCAGGGGGCGCCTCCTACGAGCAGTACTTC
v_call: TRBV28
d_call: TRBD1
j_call: TRBJ2-7
clone_size: .

cdr3_aa: CASSRTASSYNEQFF
cdr3_nt: TGTGCCAGCAGCCGGACTGCCTCCTCCTACAATGAGCAGTTCTTC
v_call: TRBV5-6
d_call: .
j_call: TRBJ2-1
clone_size: .

cdr3_aa: CASSPPGGGGETQYF
cdr3_nt: TGTGCCAGCAGCCCTCCCGGAGGGGGCGGTGAGACCCAGTACTTC
v_call: TRBV6-1
d_call: .
j_call: TRBJ2-5
clone_size: .

cdr3_aa: CASTLGGQGASSPLHF
cdr3_nt: TGTGCCAGTACCTTAGGAGGACAGGGGGCCAGTTCACCCCTCCACTTT
v_call: TRBV19
d_call: TRBD1
j_call: TRBJ1-6
clone_size: .

cdr3_aa: CASSSGQIYGYTF
cdr3_nt: TGTGCCAGCAGCTCGGGACAGATCTATGGCTACACCTTC
v_call: TRBV9
d_call: TRBD1
j_call: TRBJ1-2
clone_size: .

cdr3_aa: CASSRVVGLAAIYTGELFF
cdr3_nt: TGTGCCAGCAGCCGCGTCGTCGGGCTAGCGGCGATTTACACCGGGGAGCTGTTTTTT
v_call: TRBV7-2
d_call: TRBD2
j_call: TRBJ2-2
clone_size: once